This TCR beta chain was captured by sequencing in a study of blood T cell repertoires in COVID-19. On the study more broadly: Researchers got acute and convalescent COVID-19 samples from the United States, Italy and Spain. T cells, B-cell-depleted T cells, or PBMCs provided the cDNA or gDNA that served as material.

V was clipped by 3 bases and J by 1 base, with 6 bases between them. Per the germline V gene, CDR1 is KGHSH and CDR2 is LQKENI. This CDR3 spans 13 amino acids. With regard to this clone: At the DNA level, this CDR3 is encoded by other sequences in the same sample as well.

In the study's own analysis: Estimation of nucleated cell counts relied on the amplification of reference gene primers. The data were produced by immunoSEQ multiplex PCR, yet TCRdb's version contains in-frame clones alone and is incomplete. That table is the source of V, J and clone size, and D and trimming were worked out from the DNA. The sample lists 20,000 to 30,000 clones; 88% were seen once. Sequencing was performed on peripheral blood. The clonotype was recovered from a man in his 70s in a cohort sampled during active COVID-19. The rearrangement uses TRBV18 and TRBJ1-1, with no clear D. The CDR3 nucleotides are TGTGCCAGCTCACCCGGCGGGAACACTGAAGCTTTCTTT. Protein: CASSPGGNTEAFF.